The 5 T cell receptor beta chains reported below all come from one sample, sequenced in a study of blood T cell repertoires in COVID-19. The assay was immunoSEQ multiplex PCR, and TCRdb's table has in-frame clones only and misses some. The sample gives about 48,000 clones, about 83% of which show up once; 5.5% to 6% is in the top ten. Specimen: peripheral blood. These receptors were obtained from a woman aged 60 to 75 with acute or convalescent COVID-19.

This clone is judged medium-sized (0.01 to 0.1%). The chain joins TRBV27 to TRBJ2-2; D is unresolved. This CDR3 is 16 amino acids long. Germline lookup yields CDR1 MNHEY and CDR2 SMNVEV (reference sequence). With 5 bases removed from V and 2 bases from J, the gap between germline ends came to 15 bases. The DNA for the CDR3 is TGTGCCAGCAGTCCCCACCAACAGCCTAACACCGGGGAGCTGTTTTTT. This codes for CASSPHQQPNTGELFF.

The V and J genes are TRBV11-3 and TRBJ2-5; D is undetermined. Trimming took 2 bases from V and 1 from J, leaving 5 bases between them. The germline V gene has CDR1 SGHNT and CDR2 YENEEA. The CDR3 has 13 amino acids. CDR3 sequence (DNA): TGTGCCAGCAGCTTAAACTTCCAAGAGACCCAGTACTTC. This translates into CASSLNFQETQYF.

V usage is TRBV30 and J usage is TRBJ1-1; a weak D match, TRBD1 (5 bases). Trimming took 4 bases from V and 1 from J, leaving 10 bases between them. The CDR3 runs to 13 residues. Germline V gene data show CDR1 as GTSNPN and CDR2 as SVGIG (reference sequence). This chain's CDR3 is CAWIPRENTEAFF. In DNA form, the CDR3 reads TGTGCCTGGATCCCCAGGGAGAACACTGAAGCTTTCTTT.

The V and J genes are TRBV11-2 and TRBJ2-5; tentative D call: TRBD2 (6 bases). Germline-derived CDR1 and CDR2 are SGHAT and FQNNGV. With 5 bases removed from V and 5 bases from J, the gap between germline ends came to 12 bases. CDR3 length: 13 amino acids. In DNA form, the CDR3 reads TGTGCCAGCAGCCCAGCGGGTTACGAGACCCAGTACTTC. Translation gives CASSPAGYETQYF.

The V call is TRBV27, the J call TRBJ2-5, with 9 bases that match TRBD2. In germline, CDR1 is MNHEY, CDR2 SMNVEV (reference sequence). The CDR3 contains 16 residues. The J segment lost 4 bases and the V segment lost 6 bases, leaving 12 bases of the junction unmatched. The CDR3 region is CASSLGASGTGETQYF. DNA of the CDR3: TGTGCCAGCAGCCTGGGTGCTAGCGGGACGGGAGAGACCCAGTACTTC.